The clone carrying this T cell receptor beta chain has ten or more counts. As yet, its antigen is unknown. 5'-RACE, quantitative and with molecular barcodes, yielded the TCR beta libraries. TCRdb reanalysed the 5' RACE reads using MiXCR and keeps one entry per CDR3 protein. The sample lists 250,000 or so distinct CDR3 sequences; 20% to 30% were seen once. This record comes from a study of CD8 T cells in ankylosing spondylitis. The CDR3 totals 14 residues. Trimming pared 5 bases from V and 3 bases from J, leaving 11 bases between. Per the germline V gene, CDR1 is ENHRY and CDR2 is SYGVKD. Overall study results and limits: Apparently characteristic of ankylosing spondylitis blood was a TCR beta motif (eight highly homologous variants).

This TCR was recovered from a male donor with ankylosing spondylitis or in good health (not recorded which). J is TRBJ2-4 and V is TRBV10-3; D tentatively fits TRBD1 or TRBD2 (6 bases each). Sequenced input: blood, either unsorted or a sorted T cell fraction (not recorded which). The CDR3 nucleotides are TGTGCCATCAGTCCCGGGGGCGGCAAAAACATTCAGTACTTC. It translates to CAISPGGGKNIQYF.